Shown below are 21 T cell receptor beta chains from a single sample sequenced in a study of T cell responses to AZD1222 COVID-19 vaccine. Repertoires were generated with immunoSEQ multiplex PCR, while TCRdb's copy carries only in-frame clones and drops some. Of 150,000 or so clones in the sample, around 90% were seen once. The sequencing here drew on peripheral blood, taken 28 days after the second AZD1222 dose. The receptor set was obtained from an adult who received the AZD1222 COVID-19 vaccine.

CDR3 residues: CASSRYDRNNQPQHF. CDR3 in DNA: TGTGCCAGCAGTCGCTACGACAGGAACAATCAGCCCCAGCATTTT. The chain combines TRBV28 with TRBJ1-5; a weak D match, TRBD1 (6 bases). V was clipped by 5 bases and J by 3 bases, with 14 bases between them. The CDR3 covers 15 residues. Germline CDR1 reads MDHEN; CDR2 reads SYDVKM.

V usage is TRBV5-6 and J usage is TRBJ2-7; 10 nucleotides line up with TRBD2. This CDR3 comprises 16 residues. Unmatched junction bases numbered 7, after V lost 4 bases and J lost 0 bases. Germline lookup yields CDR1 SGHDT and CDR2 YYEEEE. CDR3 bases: TGTGCCAGCAGCCGGATAGCGGGGGGTCCCTCCTACGAGCAGTACTTC. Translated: CASSRIAGGPSYEQYF.

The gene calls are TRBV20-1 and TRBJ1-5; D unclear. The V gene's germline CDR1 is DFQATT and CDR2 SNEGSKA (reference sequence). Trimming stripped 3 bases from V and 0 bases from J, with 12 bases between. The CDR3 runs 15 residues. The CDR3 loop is CSASDWGYSNQPQHF. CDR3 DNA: TGCAGTGCTAGTGATTGGGGTTATAGCAATCAGCCCCAGCATTTT.

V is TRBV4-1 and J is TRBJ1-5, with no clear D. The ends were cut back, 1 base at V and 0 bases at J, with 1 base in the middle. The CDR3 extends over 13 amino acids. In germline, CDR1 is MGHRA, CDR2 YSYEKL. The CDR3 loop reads CASSQASNQPQHF. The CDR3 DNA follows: TGCGCCAGCAGCCAAGCTAGCAATCAGCCCCAGCATTTT.

The CDR3 region is CASSLQRITTDTQYF. For the CDR3, the DNA is TGCGCCAGCAGCTTGCAGCGGATAACCACAGATACGCAGTATTTT. This chain links TRBV5-1 with TRBJ2-3; TRBD2 is a possible D gene (5 bases). CDR1 SGHRS and CDR2 YFSETQ come from the germline V gene. The CDR3 is 15 residues long. Trimming removed 1 base at V and 2 bases at J, with 11 bases between.

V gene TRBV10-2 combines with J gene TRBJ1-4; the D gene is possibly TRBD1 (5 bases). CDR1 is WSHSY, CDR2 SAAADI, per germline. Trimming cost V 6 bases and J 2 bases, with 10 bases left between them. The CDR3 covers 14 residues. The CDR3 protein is CASREAGTNEKLFF. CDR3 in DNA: TGCGCCAGCAGGGAAGCAGGGACTAATGAAAAACTGTTTTTT.

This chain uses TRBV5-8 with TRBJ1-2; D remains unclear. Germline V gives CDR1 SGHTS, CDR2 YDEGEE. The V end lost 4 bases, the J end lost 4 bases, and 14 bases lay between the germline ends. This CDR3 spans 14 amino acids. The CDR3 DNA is TGTGCCAGCAGCGCCTTGGGGTACGGCTATGGCTACACCTTC. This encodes CASSALGYGYGYTF.

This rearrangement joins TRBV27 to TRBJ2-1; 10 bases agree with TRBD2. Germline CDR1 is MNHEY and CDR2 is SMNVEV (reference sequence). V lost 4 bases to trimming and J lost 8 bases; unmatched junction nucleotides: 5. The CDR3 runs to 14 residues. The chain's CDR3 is CASSSGLAIDEQFF. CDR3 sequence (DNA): TGTGCCAGCAGTTCGGGACTAGCGATAGATGAGCAGTTCTTC.

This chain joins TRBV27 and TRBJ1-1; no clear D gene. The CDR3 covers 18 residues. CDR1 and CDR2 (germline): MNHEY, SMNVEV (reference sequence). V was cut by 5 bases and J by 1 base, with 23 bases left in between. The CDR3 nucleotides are TGTGCCAGCAGTAAAAGCCCTGGACGGACCGCCTCGAACACTGAAGCTTTCTTT. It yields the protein CASSKSPGRTASNTEAFF.

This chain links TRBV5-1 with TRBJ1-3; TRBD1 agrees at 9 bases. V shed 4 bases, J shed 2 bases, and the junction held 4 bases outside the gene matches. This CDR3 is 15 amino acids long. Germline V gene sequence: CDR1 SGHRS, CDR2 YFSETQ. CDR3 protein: CASSPDRGPGNTIYF. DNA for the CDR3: TGCGCCAGCAGCCCGGACAGGGGACCTGGAAACACCATATATTTT.

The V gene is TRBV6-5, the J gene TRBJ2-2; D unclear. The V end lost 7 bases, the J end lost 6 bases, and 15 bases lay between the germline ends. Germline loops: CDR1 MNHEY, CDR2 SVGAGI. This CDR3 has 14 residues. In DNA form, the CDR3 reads TGTGCCAGCACTCTGGAAGCCGCCCCCGGGGAGCTGTTTTTT. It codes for CASTLEAAPGELFF.

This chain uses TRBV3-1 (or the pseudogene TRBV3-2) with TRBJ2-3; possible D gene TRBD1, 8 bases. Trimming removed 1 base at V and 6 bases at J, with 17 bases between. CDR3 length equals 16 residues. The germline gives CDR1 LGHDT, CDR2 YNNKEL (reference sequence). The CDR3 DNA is TGTGCCAGCAGCCAAGGTTGGACAGGGACTACGGATACGCAGTATTTT. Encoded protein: CASSQGWTGTTDTQYF.

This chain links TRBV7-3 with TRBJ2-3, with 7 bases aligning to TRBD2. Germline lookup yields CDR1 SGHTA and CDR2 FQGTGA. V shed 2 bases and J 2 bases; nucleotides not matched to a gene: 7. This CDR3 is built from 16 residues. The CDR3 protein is CASSLGGRALTDTQYF. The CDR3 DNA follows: TGTGCCAGCAGCTTAGGAGGGAGGGCCCTCACAGATACGCAGTATTTT.

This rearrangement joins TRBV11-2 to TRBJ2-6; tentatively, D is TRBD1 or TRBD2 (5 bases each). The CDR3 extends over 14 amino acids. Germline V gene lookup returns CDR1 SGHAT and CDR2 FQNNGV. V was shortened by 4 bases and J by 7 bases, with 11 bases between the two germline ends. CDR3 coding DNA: TGTGCCAGCAGCTCTCTCCGGGACGCCAACGTCCTGACTTTC. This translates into CASSSLRDANVLTF.

The CDR3 is CASSPRRESWNEQFF. The CDR3 nucleotides are TGCGCCAGCAGCCCGAGGCGGGAGAGCTGGAATGAGCAGTTCTTC. This sequence joins TRBV5-1 and TRBJ2-1; 7 bases line up with TRBD2. This CDR3 has 15 residues. The germline V gene has CDR1 SGHRS and CDR2 YFSETQ. V lost 4 bases, J lost 7 bases, and 11 bases stayed unmatched.

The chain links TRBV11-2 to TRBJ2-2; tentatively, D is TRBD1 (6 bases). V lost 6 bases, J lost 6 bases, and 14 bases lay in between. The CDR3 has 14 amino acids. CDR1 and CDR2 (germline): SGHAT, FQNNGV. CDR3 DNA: TGTGCCAGCAGGAGGGACAATGGGGCCGGGGAGCTGTTTTTT. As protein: CASRRDNGAGELFF.

The CDR3 bases are TGTGCCAGTAGTATCGGGGCCCCGGGGGGCGCCTATGGCTACACCTTC. As protein: CASSIGAPGGAYGYTF. This chain joins TRBV19 and TRBJ1-2, with a weak D call TRBD1 (6 bases). In germline, CDR1 is LNHDA, CDR2 SQIVND (reference sequence). This CDR3 comprises 16 residues. V shed 3 bases and J shed 4 bases, with 18 bases lying between them. The whole variable domain, remainder taken from reference TRBV19 and TRBJ1-2, is DGGITQSPKYLFRKEGQNVTLSCEQNLNHDAMYWYRQDPGQGLRLIYYSQIVNDFQKGDIAEGYSVSREKKESFPLTVTSAQKNPTAFYLCASSIGAPGGAYGYTFGSGTRLTVV.

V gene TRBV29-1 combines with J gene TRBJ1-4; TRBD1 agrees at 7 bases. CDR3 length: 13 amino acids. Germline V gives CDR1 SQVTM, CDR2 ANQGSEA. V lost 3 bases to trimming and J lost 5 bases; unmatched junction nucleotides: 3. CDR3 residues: CSVEGGQNEKLFF. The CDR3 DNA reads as TGCAGCGTTGAGGGGGGACAGAATGAAAAACTGTTTTTT.

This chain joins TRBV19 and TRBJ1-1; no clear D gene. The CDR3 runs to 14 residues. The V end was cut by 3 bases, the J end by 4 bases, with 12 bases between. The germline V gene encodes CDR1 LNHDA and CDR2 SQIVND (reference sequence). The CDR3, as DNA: TGTGCCAGTAGTATGCTGGGAAGTGGCACTGAAGCTTTCTTT. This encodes CASSMLGSGTEAFF.

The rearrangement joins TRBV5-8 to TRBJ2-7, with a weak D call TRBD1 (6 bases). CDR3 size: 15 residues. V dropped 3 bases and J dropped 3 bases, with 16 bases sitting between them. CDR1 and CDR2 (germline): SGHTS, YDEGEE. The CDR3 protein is CASSSQGIIVYEQYF. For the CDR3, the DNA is TGTGCCAGCAGCTCCCAGGGGATTATAGTCTACGAGCAGTACTTC.

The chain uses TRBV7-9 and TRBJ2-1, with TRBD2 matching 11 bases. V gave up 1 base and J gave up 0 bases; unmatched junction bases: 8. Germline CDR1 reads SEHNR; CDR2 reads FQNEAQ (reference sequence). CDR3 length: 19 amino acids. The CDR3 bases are TGTGCCAGCAGCTTAGGAGGGACTAGCGGCATAAGCTCCTACAATGAGCAGTTCTTC. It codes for CASSLGGTSGISSYNEQFF. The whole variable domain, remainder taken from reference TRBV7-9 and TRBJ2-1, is DTGVSQNPRHKITKRGQNVTFRCDPISEHNRLYWYRQTLGQGPEFLTYFQNEAQLEKSRLLSDRFSAERPKGSFSTLEIQRTEQGDSAMYLCASSLGGTSGISSYNEQFFGPGTRLTVL.